The next 20 T cell receptor beta chains were all read from a single sample in a study of blood T cell repertoires in COVID-19. Sequencing was performed with immunoSEQ multiplex PCR; in TCRdb, only in-frame clones are kept and a portion is missing. The repertoire holds hundreds of thousands of clones, with around four fifths as singletons. Input material: peripheral blood. All receptors come from a woman in her 50s with active or convalescent COVID-19.

This chain joins TRBV19 and TRBJ1-3; D is undetermined. V dropped 1 base and J dropped 7 bases, with 14 bases sitting between them. CDR3 size: 15 residues. CDR1 and CDR2 from the germline V gene are LNHDA and SQIVND (reference sequence). CDR3 in amino acids: CASSIGGEGANTIYF. The DNA for the CDR3 is TGTGCCAGTAGTATAGGAGGAGAGGGAGCGAACACCATATATTTT.

The V call is TRBV27, the J call TRBJ2-1; D uncertain. CDR3 length: 11 residues. The germline gives CDR1 MNHEY, CDR2 SMNVEV (reference sequence). Trimming removed 6 bases from V and 7 bases from J, with 7 bases in between. The CDR3 here is CASRMRNEQFF. DNA of the CDR3: TGTGCCAGCAGAATGAGGAATGAGCAGTTCTTC.

As regards this clone: Other DNA sequences in the sample encode the same CDR3. The rearrangement uses TRBV19 and TRBJ1-5, with 11 bases that match TRBD1. Germline CDR1 LNHDA, CDR2 SQIVND (reference sequence). V was pared by 5 bases and J by 6 bases, with 0 bases of the junction left unmatched. The length of the CDR3 is 13 residues. The CDR3 protein is CASSGTGGQPQHF. For the CDR3, the DNA is TGTGCCAGTAGTGGGACAGGGGGTCAGCCCCAGCATTTT.

The rearrangement links TRBV18 to TRBJ1-3; TRBD1 matches at 7 bases. J lost 2 bases, V lost 6 bases, and 4 bases had no gene match. Germline V CDR1 and CDR2: KGHSH, LQKENI. The CDR3 extends over 14 amino acids. The CDR3: CASSLTGPGNTIYF. Written as DNA, the CDR3 is TGTGCCAGCTCGCTGACAGGGCCTGGAAACACCATATATTTT.

This chain joins TRBV5-1 and TRBJ1-2, with no clear D. CDR3 length: 14 amino acids. Germline V gene sequence: CDR1 SGHRS, CDR2 YFSETQ. V lost 0 bases and J lost 4, with 10 bases in between. Here the CDR3 DNA reads TGCGCCAGCAGCTTGGGCGGAGGCCCCTATGGCTACACCTTC. Amino acid sequence: CASSLGGGPYGYTF.

This chain's CDR3 is CASSQGLAGGPSFNPYEQYF. CDR3 coding DNA: TGTGCCAGCAGCCAAGGCTTAGCGGGAGGGCCATCCTTTAATCCCTACGAGCAGTACTTC. The J gene is TRBJ2-7, the V gene TRBV4-2; 11 nucleotides agree with TRBD2. J lost 2 bases, V lost 1 base, and 16 bases had no gene match. CDR1 and CDR2 (germline): LGHNA, YNFKEQ. There are 20 residues in the CDR3.

The V call is TRBV6-5, the J call TRBJ2-1; 7 bases map to TRBD1. This CDR3 has 15 amino acids. Germline lookup yields CDR1 MNHEY and CDR2 SVGAGI. After removal of 5 bases from V and 4 bases from J, the junction contained 8 bases not matched to a gene. The DNA for the CDR3 is TGTGCCAGCAGTCGACAGGGTGTGGAGTACAATGAGCAGTTCTTC. Protein sequence: CASSRQGVEYNEQFF.

This chain links TRBV15 with TRBJ1-3; D possibly corresponds to TRBD1 (6 bases). The CDR3 length is 16 residues. Germline values: CDR1 LNHNV, CDR2 YYDKDF (reference sequence). Trimming took off 0 bases at V and 4 bases at J, with 13 bases between the two ends. CDR3 DNA sequence: TGTGCCACCAGCAGAGAAACCCCAGGGGTAGGAAACACCATATATTTT. Translation: CATSRETPGVGNTIYF.

This chain's CDR3 is CASSFKTGPSGNTIYF. DNA of the CDR3: TGTGCCAGCAGTTTTAAGACAGGGCCGTCGGGAAACACCATATATTTT. This chain links TRBV2 with TRBJ1-3; 7 nucleotides match TRBD1. Per the germline V gene, CDR1 is SNHLY and CDR2 is FYNNEI. The junction had 11 bases not matched to a gene; V was cut back by 5 bases and J by 4 bases. This CDR3 region has 16 residues.

The J gene is TRBJ2-5, the V gene TRBV2; TRBD2 matches 12 bases. Unmatched junction bases numbered 8, after V lost 4 bases and J lost 5 bases. The length of the CDR3 is 16 residues. Germline values: CDR1 SNHLY, CDR2 FYNNEI. CDR3 DNA sequence: TGTGCCAGCAGTGGGGCTAGCGGGAGGGCCGGGGAGACCCAGTACTTC. Translating gives CASSGASGRAGETQYF.

This rearrangement joins TRBV18 to TRBJ2-1, with TRBD2 identical over 7 bases. V shed 5 bases, J shed 2 bases, and the junction held 15 bases outside the gene matches. The V gene's germline CDR1 is KGHSH and CDR2 LQKENI. This CDR3 is 18 amino acids long. As DNA, the CDR3 is TGTGCCAGCTCAACTTCGGGGTCAAGCGGGACGGCCTACAATGAGCAGTTCTTC. This translates into CASSTSGSSGTAYNEQFF.

The chain joins TRBV19 to TRBJ1-6, with TRBD1 identical over 7 bases. J gave up 8 bases and V 4 bases, and 11 bases lay outside the gene matches. The CDR3 is 16 amino acids. CDR1 is LNHDA and CDR2 is SQIVND in the germline V gene (reference sequence). Here the CDR3 DNA reads TGTGCCAGTAGTAGTGCAGGGGGTACCATCTATTCACCCCTCCACTTT. Translated, it gives CASSSAGGTIYSPLHF.

This chain connects TRBV5-5 to TRBJ2-3; no firm D call. The CDR3 is 12 residues long. Trimming shortened V by 3 bases and J by 6 bases, and 8 bases separated the two germline ends. Germline values: CDR1 SGHKS, CDR2 YYEKEE (reference sequence). The chain's CDR3 is CASSSWADTQYF. CDR3 nucleotide sequence: TGTGCCAGCAGCTCCTGGGCCGATACGCAGTATTTT.

This clone appeared a single time. V usage is TRBV15 and J usage is TRBJ2-1; 11 bases are a match to TRBD2. The CDR3 runs to 16 residues. The V segment lost 5 bases and the J segment 6 bases; nucleotides outside the gene matches: 9. CDR1 LNHNV and CDR2 YYDKDF come from the germline V gene (reference sequence). Here the CDR3 DNA reads TGTGCCACCAGCGGAGGGAGGACTAGCGGGTTCAATGAGCAGTTCTTC. Residues: CATSGGRTSGFNEQFF.

CDR3: CAWRQYMNTEAFF. DNA for the CDR3: TGTGCCTGGAGACAGTACATGAACACTGAAGCTTTCTTT. The genes are TRBV30 and TRBJ1-1; no definite D call. There are 13 residues in the CDR3. Germline-derived CDR1 and CDR2 are GTSNPN and SVGIG (reference sequence). Trimming removed 3 bases at V and 0 bases at J, with 8 bases between.

This rearrangement joins TRBV2 to TRBJ2-2, with D maybe TRBD1 (6 bases). CDR3 size: 14 residues. V lost 11 bases and J 0 bases, leaving 13 bases between the germline ends. Per the germline V gene, CDR1 is SNHLY and CDR2 is FYNNEI. The CDR3 DNA reads TGTGCCGGTAGACAGGAGGCGAACACCGGGGAGCTGTTTTTT. Its protein product is CAGRQEANTGELFF.

The chain joins TRBV5-4 to TRBJ2-1; 8 nucleotides align to TRBD1. V lost 2 bases, J lost 9 bases, and 7 bases stayed unmatched. The CDR3 runs 14 residues. Per the germline V gene, CDR1 is SGHNT and CDR2 is YYREEE (reference sequence). The CDR3 nucleotides read TGTGCCAGCAGCTTACAGGGGGGCGGCAGTGAGCAGTTCTTC. It encodes CASSLQGGGSEQFF.

The chain has TRBV15 and TRBJ1-1, with D perhaps matching TRBD1 (5 bases). CDR3 length: 14 residues. Trimming shortened V by 1 base and J by 5 bases, and 11 bases separated the two germline ends. Germline V lookup: CDR1 LNHNV, CDR2 YYDKDF (reference sequence). The CDR3 DNA reads TGTGCCACCAGCAGAGTGGGGGGAGGGACTGAAGCTTTCTTT. Encoded protein: CATSRVGGGTEAFF.

The V call is TRBV28, the J call TRBJ2-7; D ambiguous. Germline V gene sequence: CDR1 MDHEN, CDR2 SYDVKM. The CDR3 totals 11 residues. Trimming left V 7 bases short and J 6 bases short, with 10 bases between. The CDR3 region has the DNA TGTGCCAGCACCTCCTTCCGCGAGCAGTACTTC. This encodes CASTSFREQYF.

The genes are TRBV9 and TRBJ2-3, with 11 bases matching TRBD2. CDR3 length equals 16 residues. The V gene end was trimmed by 4 bases and the J gene end by 0 bases; junction bases not matched to a gene: 4. Germline V gene sequence: CDR1 SGDLS, CDR2 YYNGEE. The CDR3 sequence: CASSIGTSGSTDTQYF. CDR3 nucleotide sequence: TGTGCCAGCAGCATAGGGACTAGCGGAAGCACAGATACGCAGTATTTT.